This is a list of T cell receptor beta chains from one sample in a study of T cell responses to AZD1222 COVID-19 vaccine. Some clones are missing from TCRdb's copy, which holds only in-frame ones; the method was immunoSEQ multiplex PCR. Seen here are approximately 140,000 clones, roughly 93% observed once, and the top ten hold more than 0.7%. Sequenced here: peripheral blood, sampled on day 0 of MenACWY control vaccination. These receptors were obtained from an adult in good health. The CDR3 runs from the conserved cysteine through the conserved F or W. Each record gives: CDR3 protein, CDR3 length, V gene, J gene.

CASIRTGGTEAFF	13	TRBV2	TRBJ1-1
CASSSGTSGKNEQFF	15	TRBV27	TRBJ2-1
CASSLQHNEQFF	12	TRBV5-1	TRBJ2-1
CAISESDQGAAQPQHF	16	TRBV10-3	TRBJ1-5
CSAWDRSGYTF	11	TRBV20-1	TRBJ1-2
CAISDRDRGSNNQPQHF	17	TRBV10-3	TRBJ1-5
CASSPFRDRVADTQYF	16	TRBV18	TRBJ2-3
CASSVEGRPTDTQYF	15	TRBV9	TRBJ2-3
CASSHNAAGDTGELFF	16	TRBV4-1	TRBJ2-2
CASSGSPGQGNQPQHF	16	TRBV4-1	TRBJ1-5
CATSDDRGGWNQPQHF	16	TRBV24-1	TRBJ1-5
CASSLRSGGLYNEQFF	16	TRBV7-2	TRBJ2-1
CASSFYGGSNYGYTF	15	TRBV5-1	TRBJ1-2
CASTNRGHFTEAFF	14	TRBV19	TRBJ1-1
CASSVGDQPPNQPQHF	16	TRBV9	TRBJ1-5
CAWAATGWVDEQYF	14	TRBV30	TRBJ2-7
CASSRTGTGSHEQYF	15	TRBV6-5	TRBJ2-7
CASRSSGQETQYF	13	TRBV27	TRBJ2-5
CASSLGGSYSPLHF	14	TRBV9	TRBJ1-6
CATSDRGGMRDGELFF	16	TRBV24-1	TRBJ2-2
CASSLRGTSGRLAGELFF	18	TRBV5-1	TRBJ2-2
CASSSSYEQYF	11	TRBV5-1	TRBJ2-7
CASSTTEAYGYTF	13	TRBV9	TRBJ1-2
CSVSYRAGGYTF	12	TRBV29-1	TRBJ1-2
CASSPPPGGMAYEQYF	16	TRBV19	TRBJ2-7
CASSQDLKTRTNYEQYF	17	TRBV4-1	TRBJ2-7
CASSRLRGGLTEAFF	15	TRBV4-2	TRBJ1-1
CASSALVGGNEKLFF	15	TRBV9	TRBJ1-4
CASSTSGTSNYGYTF	15	TRBV6-6	TRBJ1-2
CASSNRDIRNATNEKLFF	18	TRBV2	TRBJ1-4
CASSPLGSLGDEQFF	15	TRBV7-2	TRBJ2-1
CATSRQGRTSTDTQYF	16	TRBV24-1	TRBJ2-3
CASRAGSTMNTEAFF	15	TRBV6-5	TRBJ1-1
CATSDSTAYEQYF	13	TRBV24-1	TRBJ2-7
CATRVGHKGSAGNTIYF	17	TRBV24-1	TRBJ1-3
CASSLGGLVSF	11	TRBV3-1/TRBV3-2	TRBJ2-4
CASSLEGGDNQPQHF	15	TRBV7-2	TRBJ1-5
CASSMGARTNQPQHF	15	TRBV19	TRBJ1-5
CATSGGQNYGYTF	13	TRBV15	TRBJ1-2
CASSPDGNYGYTF	13	TRBV5-1	TRBJ1-2
CASSSDRGRGYGYTF	15	TRBV5-1	TRBJ1-2
CATSSNRASYTF	12	TRBV15	TRBJ1-2
CASSQSASSSDTQYF	15	TRBV4-1	TRBJ2-3
CASSATVNTEAFF	13	TRBV19	TRBJ1-1
CASSIQGAAYGYTF	14	TRBV28	TRBJ1-2
CAISAQGTGNQPQHF	15	TRBV10-3	TRBJ1-5
CASSFVQGAGGRGGYTF	17	TRBV7-2	TRBJ1-2
CASSQGQVYEQYF	13	TRBV5-4	TRBJ2-7
CASSVTGLVNEQYF	14	TRBV5-5	TRBJ2-7
CASSGGQASGNTIYF	15	TRBV7-9	TRBJ1-3
CASSVGNTIYF	11	TRBV9	TRBJ1-3
CATSDLSANTGELFF	15	TRBV24-1	TRBJ2-2